This entry describes one TCR beta chain. This entry belongs to a study of blood T cell repertoires in COVID-19. Turning to the study itself: PBMCs, B-cell-depleted T cells, or T cells were the source of the cDNA or gDNA that made up the material.

Trimming removed 4 bases from V and 5 bases from J, with 14 bases in between. This CDR3 contains 14 residues. Germline V gives CDR1 LGHNT, CDR2 FRNRAP. Source study methods: Counts of nucleated cells, estimated from reference gene primer amplification, were obtained. Sequencing was performed with immunoSEQ multiplex PCR; in TCRdb, only in-frame clones are kept and a portion is missing. V, J and clone size derive from that table, while D and trimming were established from the DNA sequence. The sample records about 270,000 clones, approximately 86% being singletons. The clonotype was recovered from a man in his forties who had recovered from COVID-19. Sample: peripheral blood. The rearrangement links TRBV12-5 to TRBJ2-5; D is possibly TRBD2 (6 bases). The CDR3 nucleotides are TGTGCTAGTGGTTCTACGGGGGTTGGGGAGACCCAGTACTTC. Its translation is CASGSTGVGETQYF.